This T cell receptor (beta chain) was captured by sequencing in a study of blood T cells in healthy people across ages. This clonotype was observed at least ten times. No antigen is known for it. This CDR3 is 16 amino acids long. The V gene end was trimmed by 4 bases and the J gene end by 4 bases; junction bases not matched to a gene: 10. A J-beta primer mix and a sample-barcoded 5' primer were used in a second PCR of about 6 to 12 cycles. A 12-random-nucleotide template-switch adaptor tagged each cDNA molecule. TCRdb fed the 5' RACE reads into MiXCR, producing one record per CDR3 protein. The sample lists 800,000 to 950,000 distinct CDR3 sequences, approximately 35% occurring once. Study-level results: Diversity of TCR beta per million T cells declined in a roughly linear way with age.

Material: blood. The chain couples TRBV12-3 or TRBV12-4 to TRBJ2-7, with 10 bases lining up with TRBD1. The sequence was obtained from a man between 18 and 35 years old in good health. As DNA, the CDR3 is TGTGCCAGCAGTTATCTTAGTGGGACAGGGGAGTACGAGCAGTACTTC. It yields the protein CASSYLSGTGEYEQYF.